This TCR beta chain was obtained from a study of post-analysis software for immune sequencing data (dated by TCRdb to about 2015). Looking at the study overall: The recorded disease courses included relapsing-remitting, secondary progressive and progressive-relapsing multiple sclerosis, and some patients had no subtype annotation. Patient repertoires were compared against roughly 11 previously published healthy control repertoires from donors aged roughly 6 to 28 years. A subset of samples was prepared in parallel using single-end sample barcoding, then pooled and co-amplified after Illumina adapter ligation.

TCR beta repertoires were profiled from peripheral blood of more than ten young patients with multiple sclerosis to demonstrate the VDJtools post-analysis software. The multiple sclerosis patients were children and adolescents between roughly 6 and 16 years of age. Library method: PCR. Sequenced using an Illumina HiSeq 2500. To reduce PCR and sequencing biases, unique molecular identifiers were built into the TCR beta cDNA libraries. Per 1 to 10 million input T cells, approximately 500,000 cDNA molecules were obtained, such that each molecule approximated one T cell. Patient libraries were prepared and sequenced with the same protocol used for the earlier healthy control dataset. Within a given batch, samples were prepared together, multiplexed and sequenced on the same HiSeq lane. As for the original processing: MIGEC handled the raw barcoded reads, throwing out single-read molecular identifier groups before consensus assembly and CDR3 extraction. Clonotype tables were post-analysed with VDJtools, and diversity was normalized by down-sampling all datasets to the smallest sample size. To correct batch-related cross-sample contamination, repertoire overlap clustering matched CDR3 amino acid sequences but not nucleotide sequences. The public reads were reanalyzed by TCRdb: fastp trimming at Q25, MiXCR alignment, in-frame beta chains only. Each CDR3 protein gets just one entry, which takes the most common genes and DNA from the rows behind it. These V and J calls derive from TCRdb rather than the authors' analysis. The sample has around 400,000 distinct CDR3 sequences on record, approximately 38% of them singletons. The ten largest make up 7.6% of the sample.

CDR1 and CDR2, looked up from the germline V gene, are KGHSH and LQKENI. The cysteine opens and the phenylalanine closes a CDR3 of 11 amino acids. The DNA shown is the 33-base CDR3, in frame from base 1. What the study reported, not specific to this receptor: The multiple sclerosis patient group was slightly younger than the control group. Significantly lower normalized Chao1 diversity was found in multiple sclerosis patients than in controls, suggesting substantial peripheral T-cell clonal expansion. Patients showed significantly higher frequencies than controls for a handful of TRBV segments, among them TRBV5-6, TRBV5-1 and TRBV20-1. When samples were clustered directly using the F measure, samples prepared in the same batch co-clustered strongly, which prompted a batch-effect correction.

Details on this clonotype: The antigen this receptor binds is unknown. Qualities for individual bases were not recorded, and no much larger clone is one base off.

The sequencing input was blood. The receptor chain draws on TRBV18 and TRBJ2-4; matching of 5 bases hints at TRBD1 as the D gene. The end of the DNA is better explained by TRBJ2-7, so the J call may be wrong. This clonotype was obtained from a girl between 2 and 10 years old with multiple sclerosis. The DNA sequence reads TGTGCCAGCTCACCAGGGGCCGAGCAGTACTTC. This codes for CASSPGAEQYF.